This T cell receptor beta chain was obtained from a study of PD-L1 blockade in urothelial cancer. This clone was counted a single time. Time point denoted: peripheral blood 6 weeks after treatment start. Sequencing was performed with immunoSEQ multiplex PCR; in TCRdb, only in-frame clones are kept and a portion is missing. The table shows 75,000 to 95,000 clones, with 75% to 95% occurring only once. Trimming at V came to 6 bases and at J to 1 base, leaving 8 bases not matched to a gene. The CDR3 length is 15 residues. Germline lookup yields CDR1 SGHRS and CDR2 YFSETQ. The J gene is TRBJ1-1, the V gene TRBV5-1; 8 bases are a match to TRBD1. This specimen was PBMCs, taken around atezolizumab (anti-PD-L1) treatment. The receptor was isolated from a woman of 80 years or more with urothelial cancer. CDR3 in DNA: TGCGCCAGCACCCTGGGGGACAGGAAGAACACTGAAGCTTTCTTT. Its protein product is CASTLGDRKNTEAFF.